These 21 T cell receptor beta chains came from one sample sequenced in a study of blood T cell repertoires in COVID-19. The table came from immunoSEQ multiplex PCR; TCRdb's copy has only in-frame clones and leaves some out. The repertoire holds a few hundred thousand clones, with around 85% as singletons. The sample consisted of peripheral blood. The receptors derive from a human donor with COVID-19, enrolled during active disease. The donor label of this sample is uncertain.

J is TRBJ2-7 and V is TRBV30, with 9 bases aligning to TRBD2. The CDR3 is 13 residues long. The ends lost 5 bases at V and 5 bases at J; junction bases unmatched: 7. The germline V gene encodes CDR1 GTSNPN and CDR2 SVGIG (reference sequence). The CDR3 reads CAWGTSLGNEQYF. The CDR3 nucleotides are TGTGCCTGGGGGACTAGCTTAGGGAACGAGCAGTACTTC.

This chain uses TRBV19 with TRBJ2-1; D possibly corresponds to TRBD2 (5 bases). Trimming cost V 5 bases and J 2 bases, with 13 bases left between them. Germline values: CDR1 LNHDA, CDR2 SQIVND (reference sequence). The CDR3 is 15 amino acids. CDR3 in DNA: TGTGCCAGTAGTGTTACCCCCGGGACCTACAATGAGCAGTTCTTC. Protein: CASSVTPGTYNEQFF. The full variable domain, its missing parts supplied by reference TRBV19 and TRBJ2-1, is DGGITQSPKYLFRKEGQNVTLSCEQNLNHDAMYWYRQDPGQGLRLIYYSQIVNDFQKGDIAEGYSVSREKKESFPLTVTSAQKNPTAFYLCASSVTPGTYNEQFFGPGTRLTVL.

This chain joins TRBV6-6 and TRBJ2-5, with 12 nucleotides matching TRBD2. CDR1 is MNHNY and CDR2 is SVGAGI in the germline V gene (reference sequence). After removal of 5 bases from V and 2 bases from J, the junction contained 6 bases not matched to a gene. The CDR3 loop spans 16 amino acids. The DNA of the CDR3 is TGTGCCAGCAGTCGACGACTAGCGGGGGATCAAGAGACCCAGTACTTC. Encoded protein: CASSRRLAGDQETQYF.

This CDR3 reads CASSQGPSTDTQYF. In DNA form, the CDR3 reads TGTGCCAGCAGCCAAGGGCCTAGCACAGATACGCAGTATTTT. The V gene is TRBV3-1 (or the pseudogene TRBV3-2), the J gene TRBJ2-3; D unclear. Germline lookup yields CDR1 LGHDT and CDR2 YNNKEL (reference sequence). Trimming stripped 1 base from V and 0 bases from J, with 5 bases between. CDR3 length equals 14 residues.

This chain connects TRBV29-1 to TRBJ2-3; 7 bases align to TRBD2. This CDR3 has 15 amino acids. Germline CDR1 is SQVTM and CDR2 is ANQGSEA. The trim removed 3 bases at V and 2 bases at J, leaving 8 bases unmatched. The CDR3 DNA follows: TGCAGCGTTGACCGGGACTACGCACACACAGATACGCAGTATTTT. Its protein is CSVDRDYAHTDTQYF.

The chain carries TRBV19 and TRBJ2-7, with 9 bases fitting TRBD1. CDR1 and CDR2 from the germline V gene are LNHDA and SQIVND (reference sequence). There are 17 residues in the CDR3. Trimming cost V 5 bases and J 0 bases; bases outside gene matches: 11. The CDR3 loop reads CASSALPGQGFSYEQYF. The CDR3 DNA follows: TGTGCCAGTAGTGCCCTACCGGGACAGGGCTTCTCCTACGAGCAGTACTTC.

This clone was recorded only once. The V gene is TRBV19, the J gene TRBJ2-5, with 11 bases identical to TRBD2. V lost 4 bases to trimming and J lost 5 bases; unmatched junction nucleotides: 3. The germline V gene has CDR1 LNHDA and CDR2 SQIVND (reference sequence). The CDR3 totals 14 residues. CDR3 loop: CASSKLAGEETQYF. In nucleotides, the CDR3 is TGTGCCAGTAGTAAACTAGCGGGAGAGGAGACCCAGTACTTC.

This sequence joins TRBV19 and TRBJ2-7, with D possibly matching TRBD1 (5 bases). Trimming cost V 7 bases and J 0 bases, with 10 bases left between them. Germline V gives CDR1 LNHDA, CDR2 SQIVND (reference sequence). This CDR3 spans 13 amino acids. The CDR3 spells CASKQDNSYEQYF. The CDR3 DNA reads TGTGCCAGTAAACAGGATAACTCCTACGAGCAGTACTTC.

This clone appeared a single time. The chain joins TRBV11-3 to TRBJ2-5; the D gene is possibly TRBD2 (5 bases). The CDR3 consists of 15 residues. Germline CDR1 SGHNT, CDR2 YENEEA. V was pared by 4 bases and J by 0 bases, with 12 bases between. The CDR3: CASSSGGRDQETQYF. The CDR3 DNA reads TGTGCCAGCAGCTCTGGCGGGCGGGACCAAGAGACCCAGTACTTC.

The CDR3 bases are TGTGCCAGCAGTTACTCGCGGGAGAGACAAGAGACCCAGTACTTC. This codes for CASSYSRERQETQYF. The V gene is TRBV6-2 or TRBV6-3, the J gene TRBJ2-5, with 7 bases fitting TRBD2. Germline CDR1 and CDR2: MNHEY and SVGEGT. This CDR3 region has 15 residues. The V gene end was trimmed by 0 bases and the J gene end by 2 bases; junction bases not matched to a gene: 3.

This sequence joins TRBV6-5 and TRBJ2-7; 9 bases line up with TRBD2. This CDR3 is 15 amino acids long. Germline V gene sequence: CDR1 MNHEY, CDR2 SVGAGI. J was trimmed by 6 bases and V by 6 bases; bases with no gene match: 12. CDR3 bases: TGTGCCAGCAGAGATCTGGCGGGAGGGCTGTCCGAGCAGTACTTC. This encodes CASRDLAGGLSEQYF.

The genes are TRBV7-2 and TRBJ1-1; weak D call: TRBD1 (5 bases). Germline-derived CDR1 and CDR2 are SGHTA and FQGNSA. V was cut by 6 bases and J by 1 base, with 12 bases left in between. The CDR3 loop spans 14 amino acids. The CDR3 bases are TGTGCCAGCAGGAAAGTAGGACAGAACACTGAAGCTTTCTTT. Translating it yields CASRKVGQNTEAFF.

The CDR3 DNA reads as TGTGCCAGCAGCCAAGACGGCGGCTCCTACAATGAGCAGTTCTTC. Translation: CASSQDGGSYNEQFF. The V call is TRBV3-1 (or the pseudogene TRBV3-2), the J call TRBJ2-1; D not certain. V was clipped by 0 bases and J by 0 bases, with 6 bases between them. This CDR3 comprises 15 residues. Germline-derived CDR1 and CDR2 are LGHDT and YNNKEL (reference sequence).

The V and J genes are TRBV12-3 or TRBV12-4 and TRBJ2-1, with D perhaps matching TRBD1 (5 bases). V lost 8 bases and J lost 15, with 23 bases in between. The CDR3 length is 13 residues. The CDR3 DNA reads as TGTGCCAGCTACCCCTCCCTAGGACCCCAGGGGTTCTTC. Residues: CASYPSLGPQGFF.

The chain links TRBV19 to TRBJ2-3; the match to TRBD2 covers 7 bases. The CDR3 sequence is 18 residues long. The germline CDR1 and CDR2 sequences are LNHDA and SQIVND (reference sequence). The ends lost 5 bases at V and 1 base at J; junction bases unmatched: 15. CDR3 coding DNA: TGTGCCAGTAGTGGGACCCTAGCGGACCGGGGAGGCACAGATACGCAGTATTTT. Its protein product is CASSGTLADRGGTDTQYF.

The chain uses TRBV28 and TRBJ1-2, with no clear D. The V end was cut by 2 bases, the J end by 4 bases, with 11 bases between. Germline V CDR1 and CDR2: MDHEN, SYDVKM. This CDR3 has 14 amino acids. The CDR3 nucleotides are TGTGCCAGCAGTTTACCTCCAGAATCCTATGGCTACACCTTC. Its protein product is CASSLPPESYGYTF.

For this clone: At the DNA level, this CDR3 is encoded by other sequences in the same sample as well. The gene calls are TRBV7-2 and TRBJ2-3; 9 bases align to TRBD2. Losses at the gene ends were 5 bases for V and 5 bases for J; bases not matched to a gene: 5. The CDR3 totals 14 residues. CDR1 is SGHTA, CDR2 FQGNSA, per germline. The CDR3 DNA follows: TGTGCCAGCAGCCCGGGACTAGCAGTAGATACGCAGTATTTT. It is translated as CASSPGLAVDTQYF.

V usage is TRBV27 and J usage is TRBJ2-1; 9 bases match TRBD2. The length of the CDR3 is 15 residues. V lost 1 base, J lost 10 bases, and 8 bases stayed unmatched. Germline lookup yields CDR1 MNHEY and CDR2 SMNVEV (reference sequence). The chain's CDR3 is CASSLLLAGSDEQFF. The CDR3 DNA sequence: TGTGCCAGCAGTTTATTGCTAGCGGGATCTGACGAGCAGTTCTTC.

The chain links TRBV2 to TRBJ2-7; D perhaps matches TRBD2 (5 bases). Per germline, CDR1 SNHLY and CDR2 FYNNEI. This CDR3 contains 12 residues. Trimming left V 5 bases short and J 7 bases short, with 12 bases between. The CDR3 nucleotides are TGTGCCAGCAGTCGGGGATATGCAGAGCAGTACTTC. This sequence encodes CASSRGYAEQYF.

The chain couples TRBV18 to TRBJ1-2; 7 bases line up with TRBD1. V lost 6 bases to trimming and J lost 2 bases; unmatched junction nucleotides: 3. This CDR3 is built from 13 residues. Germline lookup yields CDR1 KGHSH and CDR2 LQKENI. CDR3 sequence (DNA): TGTGCCAGCTCGCCGACAGGGAACTATGGCTACACCTTC. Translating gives CASSPTGNYGYTF.

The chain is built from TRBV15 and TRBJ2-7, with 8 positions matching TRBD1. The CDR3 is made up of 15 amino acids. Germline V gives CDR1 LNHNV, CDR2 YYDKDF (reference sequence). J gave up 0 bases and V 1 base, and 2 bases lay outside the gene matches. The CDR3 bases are TGTGCCACCAGCAGAGGGACAGGGCCCTCCTACGAGCAGTACTTC. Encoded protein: CATSRGTGPSYEQYF.